What follows describes a single TCR beta chain. This sample is drawn from a study of T cells in Graves' hyperthyroidism and ophthalmopathy. RNA transcripts served as the template for amplifying TCR beta CDR3 regions. HTBI primers were the set used in a first-round RT-PCR of the TCR CDR3. Via MiXCR, TCRdb re-called the multiplex PCR reads, giving one row per CDR3 protein. The table records around 400,000 distinct CDR3 sequences, 20% to 25% of them present only once. This CDR3 has 15 amino acids. Trimming removed 2 bases at V and 1 base at J, with 11 bases between. The chain is built from TRBV12-3 or TRBV12-4 and TRBJ1-1; D unclear. This TCR came from a man in his forties or fifties with Graves' hyperthyroidism. Sample: blood. In nucleotides, the CDR3 is TGTGCCAGCAGTTTATTTGGCATGGAGAACACTGAAGCTTTCTTT. Its protein product is CASSLFGMENTEAFF.